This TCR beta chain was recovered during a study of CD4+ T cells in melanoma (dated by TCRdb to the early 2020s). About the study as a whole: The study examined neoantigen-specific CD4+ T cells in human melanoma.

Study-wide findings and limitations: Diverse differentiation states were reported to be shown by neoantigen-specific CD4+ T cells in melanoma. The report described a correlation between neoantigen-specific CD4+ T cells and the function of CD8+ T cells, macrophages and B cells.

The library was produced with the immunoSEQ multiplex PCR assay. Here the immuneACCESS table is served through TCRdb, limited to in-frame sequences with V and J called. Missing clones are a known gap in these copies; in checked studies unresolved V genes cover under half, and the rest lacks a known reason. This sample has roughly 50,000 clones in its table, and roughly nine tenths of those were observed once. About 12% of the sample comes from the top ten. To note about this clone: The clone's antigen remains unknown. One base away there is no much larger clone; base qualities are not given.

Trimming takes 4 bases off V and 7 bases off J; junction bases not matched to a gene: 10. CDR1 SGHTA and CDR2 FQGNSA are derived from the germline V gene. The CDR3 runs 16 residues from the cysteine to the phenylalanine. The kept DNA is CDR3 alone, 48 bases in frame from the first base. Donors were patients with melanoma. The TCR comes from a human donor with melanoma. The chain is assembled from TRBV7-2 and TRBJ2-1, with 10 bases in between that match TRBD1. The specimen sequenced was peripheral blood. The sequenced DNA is TGTGCCAGCAGCTCCGTTCCGGGACAGGGGAGGAATGAGCAGTTCTTC. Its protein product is CASSSVPGQGRNEQFF.